This T cell receptor (beta chain) was retrieved from a study of blood T cell repertoires in COVID-19. At the level of the study: Sites in the United States, Italy and Spain provided acute and convalescent COVID-19 samples. Nucleic acid was either cDNA or gDNA, and it came from T cells, B-cell-depleted T cells, or PBMCs.

V was pared by 3 bases and J by 4 bases, with 19 bases of the junction left unmatched. The germline V gene encodes CDR1 SGHVS and CDR2 FNYEAQ. This CDR3 region has 19 residues. Original processing notes: Reference gene primers were amplified, and this amplification served to estimate nucleated cell counts. Method: immunoSEQ multiplex PCR; TCRdb's copy keeps in-frame clones and lacks some. V, J and clone size were drawn from that table, and D and trimming were deduced from the DNA. This table holds about 130,000 clones, 70% to 85% found once. The sequence derives from a woman aged 80 or over with acute or convalescent COVID-19. Material for sequencing was peripheral blood. The chain combines TRBV7-6 with TRBJ2-5; 8 nucleotides match TRBD1. CDR3 bases: TGTGCCAGCAGCTTCTTTCGACAGGGGAAAACGGTCGCAAGAGAGACCCAGTACTTC. It translates to CASSFFRQGKTVARETQYF.